The text below deals with one TCR beta chain. These data come from a study of early T cells in non-severe SARS-CoV-2 infection. Study details: Chains were not paired, and sequencing was done on bulk RNA from unsorted whole blood.

MiXCR, applied by TCRdb to the 5' RACE reads, yields one record per CDR3 protein. The repertoire holds approximately 66,000 distinct CDR3 sequences, about 13% seen once, with 4% to 6% in the top ten. The source material was whole blood. The clonotype originates from an adult who was a healthcare worker with PCR-confirmed SARS-CoV-2 infection or an uninfected control (not recorded which).

The CDR3 is CSAREQGRGYGYTF. CDR3 coding DNA: TGCAGCGCAAGAGAACAGGGAAGGGGCTATGGCTACACCTTC. The chain employs TRBV29-1 and TRBJ1-2, with D possibly being TRBD1 (6 bases). Germline assignment: CDR1 SQVTM and CDR2 ANQGSEA. CDR3 size: 14 residues. The V end was cut by 7 bases, the J end by 4 bases, with 19 bases between.